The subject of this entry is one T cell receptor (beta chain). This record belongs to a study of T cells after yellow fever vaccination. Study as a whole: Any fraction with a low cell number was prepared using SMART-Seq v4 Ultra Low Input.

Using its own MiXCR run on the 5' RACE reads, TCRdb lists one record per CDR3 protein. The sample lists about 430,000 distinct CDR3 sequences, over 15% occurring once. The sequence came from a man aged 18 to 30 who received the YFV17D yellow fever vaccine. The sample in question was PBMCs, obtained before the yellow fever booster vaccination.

In nucleotides, the CDR3 is TGCAGCTGTACAGGGGGGTTTAACACTGAAGCTTTCTTT. Its protein is CSCTGGFNTEAFF. The V gene is TRBV29-1, the J gene TRBJ1-1; TRBD1 matches 8 bases. With V trimmed by 8 bases and J by 2 bases, 7 bases remained unmatched. CDR3 size: 13 residues. The V gene's germline CDR1 is SQVTM and CDR2 ANQGSEA.